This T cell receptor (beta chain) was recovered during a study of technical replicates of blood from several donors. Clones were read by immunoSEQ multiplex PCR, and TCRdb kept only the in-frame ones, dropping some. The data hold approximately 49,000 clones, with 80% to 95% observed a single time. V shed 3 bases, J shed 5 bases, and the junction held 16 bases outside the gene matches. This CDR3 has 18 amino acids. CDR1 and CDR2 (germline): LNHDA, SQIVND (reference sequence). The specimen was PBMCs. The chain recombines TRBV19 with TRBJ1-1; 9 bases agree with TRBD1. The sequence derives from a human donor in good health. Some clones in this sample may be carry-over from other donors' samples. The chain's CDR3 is CASSILIGQGKGKTEAFF. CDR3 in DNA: TGTGCCAGTAGTATTCTCATAGGACAGGGGAAGGGAAAAACTGAAGCTTTCTTT.